These 28 T cell receptor beta chains originate from one sample sequenced in a study of blood T cells in healthy people across ages. A second about 6 to 11 cycle PCR used barcoded and J-beta primers. Each CDR3 protein is one row after TCRdb ran MiXCR on the 5' RACE reads. The repertoire includes about 1.1 million distinct CDR3 sequences, more than 30% of them detected once, and 13% sits in the top ten. Sample: blood. Source of these receptors: a man aged 18 to 29 in good health.

Only a few counts were recorded for this clonotype. The chain combines TRBV20-1 with TRBJ1-4, with D tentatively TRBD1 (5 bases). The germline V and J ends were trimmed by 4 bases and 3 bases, with 15 bases remaining between them. Germline assignment: CDR1 DFQATT and CDR2 SNEGSKA (reference sequence). The CDR3 loop spans 15 amino acids. The DNA for the CDR3 is TGCAGTGCTAATATGGGGGAGGACGCTAATGAAAAACTGTTTTTT. It specifies CSANMGEDANEKLFF.

The sample holds many counts of this clonotype. CDR3 DNA sequence: TGTGCCAGCAGCTTTGGACAGGGCAATCAGCCCCAGCATTTT. It specifies CASSFGQGNQPQHF. The chain couples TRBV7-2 to TRBJ1-5; TRBD1 matches 7 bases. The CDR3 is made up of 14 amino acids. In germline, CDR1 is SGHTA, CDR2 FQGNSA. Germline trimming cut 3 bases from V and 2 bases from J; bases unmatched to any gene: 1.

This sequence joins TRBV4-1 and TRBJ2-7, with TRBD1 matching over 10 bases. Trimming cost V 2 bases and J 10 bases; bases outside gene matches: 14. The germline V gene has CDR1 MGHRA and CDR2 YSYEKL. The length of the CDR3 is 16 residues. The CDR3 nucleotides read TGCGCCAGCAGCCAACGACAGGGGGCCTGGGGAGAGGCCCAGTACTTC. Residues: CASSQRQGAWGEAQYF.

The V gene is TRBV4-2, the J gene TRBJ2-1; TRBD2 is a possible D gene (6 bases). Trimming removed 0 bases at V and 2 bases at J, with 14 bases between. Germline CDR1 is LGHNA and CDR2 is YNFKEQ. This CDR3 is built from 17 residues. DNA for the CDR3: TGTGCCAGCAGCCAAGACATATCTAGCGATCCCTACAATGAGCAGTTCTTC. It codes for CASSQDISSDPYNEQFF.

The rearrangement joins TRBV7-2 to TRBJ1-6; no clear D. CDR3 size: 15 residues. V was shortened by 5 bases and J by 5 bases, with 13 bases between the two germline ends. The germline gives CDR1 SGHTA, CDR2 FQGNSA. The CDR3 loop is CASSPQTGNNSPLHF. The CDR3 DNA reads as TGTGCCAGCAGCCCACAGACGGGGAATAATTCACCCCTCCACTTT.

The chain couples TRBV20-1 to TRBJ1-5; no reliable D call. Trimming cost V 3 bases and J 4 bases, with 16 bases left between them. The CDR3 consists of 15 residues. Germline V gives CDR1 DFQATT, CDR2 SNEGSKA (reference sequence). CDR3 bases: TGCAGTGCTAGTATTTCGGAATTTTATAATCAGCCCCAGCATTTT. Translation gives CSASISEFYNQPQHF.

The chain is built from TRBV28 and TRBJ1-1, with D possibly being TRBD1 (6 bases). This CDR3 comprises 14 residues. V shed 7 bases and J shed 5 bases, with 17 bases lying between them. Germline lookup yields CDR1 MDHEN and CDR2 SYDVKM. The DNA for the CDR3 is TGTGCCAGCAACTCCGGCGGGGGGCGAACTGAAGCTTTCTTT. Encoded protein: CASNSGGGRTEAFF.

In its sample, this clonotype was seen a few times. The chain recombines TRBV10-3 with TRBJ2-3; D unclear. V lost 8 bases and J lost 6, with 18 bases in between. The germline gives CDR1 ENHRY, CDR2 SYGVKD. The CDR3 length is 14 residues. As DNA, the CDR3 is TGTGCCATCCTCTCAGGCGCCGGTCCCGATACGCAGTATTTT. Its protein is CAILSGAGPDTQYF.

This clonotype was counted at least ten times. The chain is built from TRBV6-6 and TRBJ1-1, with D unresolved. V was pared by 4 bases and J by 8 bases, with 14 bases between. Germline V gene sequence: CDR1 MNHNY, CDR2 SVGAGI (reference sequence). The CDR3 runs 13 residues. The CDR3 here is CASSSIPTAEAFF. The CDR3 DNA sequence: TGTGCCAGCAGTTCTATTCCGACGGCCGAAGCTTTCTTT.

This rearrangement joins TRBV12-3 or TRBV12-4 to TRBJ1-2; tentative D call: TRBD1 (6 bases). The CDR3 spans 15 residues. Trimming pared 3 bases from V and 2 bases from J, leaving 13 bases between. This chain's CDR3 is CASSLRAGTNYGYTF. In DNA form, the CDR3 reads TGTGCCAGCAGTTTGAGAGCAGGGACAAACTATGGCTACACCTTC.

This clonotype was detected only a few times. CDR3 DNA sequence: TGCAGCGTGTCAGGGGTTTCAACGGGGACTAGCGATACCGGGGAGCTGTTTTTT. Translation: CSVSGVSTGTSDTGELFF. The gene calls are TRBV29-1 and TRBJ2-2, with 10 positions matching TRBD2. CDR1 is SQVTM and CDR2 is ANQGSEA in the germline V gene. The CDR3 contains 18 residues. Trimming took 6 bases from V and 5 from J; bases not matched to a gene: 18.

In nucleotides, the CDR3 is TGTGCCAGCAGCTTAGGACTAGGAGACAATGAGCAGTTCTTC. It is translated as CASSLGLGDNEQFF. This rearrangement joins TRBV7-2 to TRBJ2-1; a weak D match, TRBD2 (6 bases). This CDR3 is 14 amino acids long. From germline, CDR1 is SGHTA and CDR2 FQGNSA. Trimming stripped 1 base from V and 5 bases from J, with 9 bases between. Full variable domain (rest looked up from reference TRBV7-2 and TRBJ2-1): GAGVSQSPSNKVTEKGKDVELRCDPISGHTALYWYRQSLGQGLEFLIYFQGNSAPDKSGLPSDRFSAERTGGSVSTLTIQRTQQEDSAVYLCASSLGLGDNEQFFGPGTRLTVL.

This clonotype was found a few times. The genes are TRBV18 and TRBJ2-4, with 8 bases matching TRBD1. The CDR3 spans 15 residues. CDR1 is KGHSH, CDR2 LQKENI, per germline. The trim removed 4 bases at V and 1 base at J, leaving 3 bases unmatched. The CDR3 reads CASSLDRAAKNIQYF. CDR3 sequence (DNA): TGTGCCAGCTCACTGGACAGGGCGGCCAAAAACATTCAGTACTTC.

The rearrangement joins TRBV4-3 to TRBJ2-5, with a weak D call TRBD1 (6 bases). Looked up from germline, CDR1 is LGHNA and CDR2 is YSLEER. The V and J ends lost 3 bases and 11 bases respectively, with 19 bases between them. The CDR3 loop spans 14 amino acids. Written as DNA, the CDR3 is TGCGCCAGCAGCCAGACGACAGGACCCTACGGGCAGTACTTC. Its translation is CASSQTTGPYGQYF.

The gene calls are TRBV4-3 and TRBJ2-1; a possible D gene is TRBD2 (7 bases). The better agreement between TRBJ2-7 and the DNA end casts doubt on the J call. CDR1 and CDR2 from the germline V gene are LGHNA and YSLEER. This CDR3 contains 16 residues. The chain's CDR3 is CASSQVKHWGGNEQYF. The CDR3 DNA sequence: TGCGCCAGCAGCCAAGTGAAGCATTGGGGGGGCAATGAGCAGTACTTC.

V and J are TRBV7-9 and TRBJ2-3; D gene uncertain. Germline V gives CDR1 SEHNR, CDR2 FQNEAQ (reference sequence). This CDR3 has 14 amino acids. Trimming took off 5 bases at V and 4 bases at J, with 13 bases between the two ends. The CDR3 spells CASSAPEGADTQYF. The CDR3 DNA reads TGTGCCAGCAGCGCACCCGAAGGAGCAGATACGCAGTATTTT.

The chain recombines TRBV4-2 with TRBJ2-1, with D possibly TRBD1 on 6 matching bases. The DNA end is a closer match to TRBJ2-7, so the J assignment may be wrong. This CDR3 has 15 residues. Germline V lookup: CDR1 LGHNA, CDR2 YNFKEQ. The CDR3 DNA follows: TGTGCCAGCAGCCAAGAGGGGACAAGTAACAATGAGCAGTACTTC. Its translation: CASSQEGTSNNEQYF.

This chain links TRBV9 with TRBJ1-2, with a weak D call TRBD1 (5 bases). The CDR3 loop spans 12 amino acids. The V end was cut by 4 bases, the J end by 4 bases, with 8 bases between. Germline loops: CDR1 SGDLS, CDR2 YYNGEE. The CDR3: CASSTRAYGYTF. The CDR3 DNA reads TGTGCCAGCAGCACCAGGGCCTATGGCTACACCTTC.

The chain combines TRBV4-1 with TRBJ2-3, with D maybe TRBD2 (7 bases). This CDR3 comprises 16 residues. V was shortened by 4 bases and J by 4 bases, with 18 bases between the two germline ends. Germline V gives CDR1 MGHRA, CDR2 YSYEKL. The CDR3 nucleotides are TGCGCCAGCAGCCTCAACCCGGGGGGCGTCTCAGATACGCAGTATTTT. Its protein product is CASSLNPGGVSDTQYF.

This clonotype was observed many times. The chain carries TRBV7-2 and TRBJ2-3, with D tentatively TRBD2 (6 bases). CDR3 length: 15 residues. The germline gives CDR1 SGHTA, CDR2 FQGNSA. Between the trimmed V and J ends, which lost 1 base and 5 bases, there was a span of 13 bases. The CDR3 nucleotides are TGTGCCAGCAGCTTAGACCCGGGGGAAGGAGATACGCAGTATTTT. Protein: CASSLDPGEGDTQYF.

CDR3 region: CASSVEDGPDTQYF. The CDR3 DNA is TGTGCCAGCAGCGTAGAGGATGGCCCAGATACGCAGTATTTT. This chain joins TRBV9 and TRBJ2-3; D gene ambiguous. In germline, CDR1 is SGDLS, CDR2 YYNGEE. The CDR3 extends over 14 amino acids. V was pared by 0 bases and J by 4 bases, with 9 bases between.

This clonotype was detected only once. A read error is possible here, since a much larger clone lies one base away. The CDR3 end shows no conserved phenylalanine or tryptophan, and so a read error is likely. V gene TRBV12-3 or TRBV12-4 combines with J gene TRBJ1-2; the D gene is possibly TRBD1 (5 bases). Trimming removed 3 bases at V and 4 bases at J, with 6 bases between. The CDR3 covers 12 residues. Here the CDR3 DNA reads TGTGCCAGCAGTTTGACAGCCTATGGCTACACCTGC. It yields the protein CASSLTAYGYTC.

The chain joins TRBV12-3 or TRBV12-4 to TRBJ1-4; TRBD1 is a possible D gene (5 bases). CDR3 length: 14 residues. V shed 7 bases and J shed 7 bases, with 16 bases lying between them. CDR3 coding DNA: TGTGCCAGCACCACCCCGGGACGCGGTGAAAAACTGTTTTTT. Translating it yields CASTTPGRGEKLFF.

There are a few counts of this clonotype. The rearrangement uses TRBV9 and TRBJ1-1; perhaps TRBD1 as D (5 bases). V gave up 4 bases and J gave up 7 bases, with 26 bases separating them. This CDR3 has 17 residues. Germline V lookup: CDR1 SGDLS, CDR2 YYNGEE. The CDR3 loop is CASSHPQTGSGTLEAFF. In DNA form, the CDR3 reads TGTGCCAGCAGCCACCCACAAACAGGTTCGGGGACCCTTGAAGCTTTCTTT.

The V gene is TRBV5-1, the J gene TRBJ2-3, with 7 nucleotides matching TRBD1. CDR1 is SGHRS, CDR2 YFSETQ, per germline. After removal of 2 bases from V and 3 bases from J, the junction contained 9 bases not matched to a gene. This CDR3 spans 16 amino acids. The CDR3 DNA reads as TGCGCCAGCAGCTTTTACAGGGGAGAAGTAACAGATACGCAGTATTTT. This encodes CASSFYRGEVTDTQYF.

This clonotype appeared a few times. The gene calls are TRBV20-1 and TRBJ1-4, with D maybe TRBD1 (5 bases). The CDR3 extends over 14 amino acids. Trimming left V 1 base short and J 2 bases short, with 8 bases between. The V gene's germline CDR1 is DFQATT and CDR2 SNEGSKA (reference sequence). The CDR3 nucleotides are TGCAGTGCTAGAGCGGCAGGGACTAATGAAAAACTGTTTTTT. This encodes CSARAAGTNEKLFF.

The chain links TRBV4-2 to TRBJ1-2; maybe TRBD1 (6 bases). With 3 bases removed from V and 6 bases from J, the gap between germline ends came to 17 bases. The germline V gene encodes CDR1 LGHNA and CDR2 YNFKEQ. The CDR3 consists of 15 residues. CDR3 DNA: TGTGCCAGCAGCCAGGGGGGACAAATCGTCGATGGCTACACCTTC. Protein: CASSQGGQIVDGYTF.

This clonotype was recorded many times. The rearrangement links TRBV10-2 to TRBJ1-4; D not resolved. The CDR3 has 12 residues. The V and J ends lost 6 bases and 8 bases respectively, with 10 bases between them. Germline assignment: CDR1 WSHSY and CDR2 SAAADI. The CDR3 spells CASRGRSEKLFF. Written as DNA, the CDR3 is TGCGCCAGCAGGGGTAGGAGCGAAAAACTGTTTTTT.